Each of the 29 T cell receptor beta chains below was sequenced from the same sample in a study of neoadjuvant anti-PD-1 for oral cavity cancer. Time point defined: after neoadjuvant nivolumab, at surgical resection. Sequenced by immunoSEQ multiplex PCR; TCRdb stores in-frame clones only, minus some. The sample includes about 7,900 clones, 62% of them seen just once. Source: PBMCs, taken after nivolumab (anti-PD-1) treatment. The receptor set was obtained from a person aged 40 to 85 with oral cavity squamous cell carcinoma.

V is TRBV18 and J is TRBJ2-2, with 9 nucleotides matching TRBD1. The CDR3 consists of 17 residues. In germline, CDR1 is KGHSH, CDR2 LQKENI. V gave up 4 bases and J gave up 1 base; unmatched junction bases: 7. The CDR3 spells CASSLRMTGGNTGELFF. CDR3 in DNA: TGTGCCAGCTCACTAAGGATGACAGGGGGGAACACCGGGGAGCTGTTTTTT.

The CDR3 region has the DNA TGTGCCAGCAGCTTAAGCGGGGTTAGCACAGATACGCAGTATTTT. The encoded protein is CASSLSGVSTDTQYF. The chain joins TRBV7-8 to TRBJ2-3; 7 nucleotides align to TRBD2. With V trimmed by 2 bases and J by 0 bases, 2 bases remained unmatched. CDR1 SGHVS and CDR2 FQNEAQ come from the germline V gene. This CDR3 region has 15 residues. Looking up the rest from reference TRBV7-8 and TRBJ2-3 gives the full variable domain: GAGVSQSPRYKVAKRGQDVALRCDPISGHVSLFWYQQALGQGPEFLTYFQNEAQLDKSGLPSDRFFAERPEGSVSTLKIQRTQQEDSAVYLCASSLSGVSTDTQYFGPGTRLTVL.

J is TRBJ2-2 and V is TRBV5-1, with a tentative D call TRBD1 (6 bases). CDR1 SGHRS and CDR2 YFSETQ come from the germline V gene. The CDR3 has 14 residues. V was shortened by 3 bases and J by 1 base, with 7 bases between the two germline ends. DNA for the CDR3: TGCGCCAGCAGCTCGACAGGGAACACCGGGGAGCTGTTTTTT. It translates to CASSSTGNTGELFF.

This chain connects TRBV4-1 to TRBJ1-2; tentative D call: TRBD1 (5 bases). V was cut by 5 bases and J by 4 bases, with 32 bases left in between. Germline values: CDR1 MGHRA, CDR2 YSYEKL. The CDR3 contains 20 residues. CDR3 amino acids: CASSSKGMNRPGPQIYGYTF. The CDR3 coding sequence is TGCGCCAGCAGCTCAAAGGGGATGAACCGGCCGGGACCCCAAATCTATGGCTACACCTTC.

V and J are TRBV5-1 and TRBJ1-6; D is unclear. CDR1 and CDR2 (germline): SGHRS, YFSETQ. CDR3 length equals 15 residues. The V end was cut by 0 bases, the J end by 7 bases, with 11 bases between. CDR3 bases: TGCGCCAGCAGCTTGGGCTCCTCTCGCAATTCACCCCTCCACTTT. Its translation is CASSLGSSRNSPLHF.

CDR3 residues: CSVEDRASGNNEQFF. The CDR3 DNA is TGCAGCGTTGAAGATCGCGCTAGCGGAAACAATGAGCAGTTCTTC. V gene TRBV29-1 combines with J gene TRBJ2-1, with 7 bases matching TRBD2. Looked up from germline, CDR1 is SQVTM and CDR2 is ANQGSEA. This CDR3 has 15 residues. With 0 bases clipped from V and 5 bases from J, the junction kept 7 bases outside the gene matches.

This clone has a single count. The CDR3 spells CASSPTSGGVNEQFF. In nucleotides, the CDR3 is TGTGCCAGCTCACCAACTAGCGGGGGGGTGAATGAGCAGTTCTTC. The chain joins TRBV18 to TRBJ2-1; 13 nucleotides align to TRBD2. This CDR3 region has 15 residues. CDR1 and CDR2 (germline): KGHSH, LQKENI. The trim removed 2 bases at V and 7 bases at J, leaving 2 bases unmatched.

The rearrangement joins TRBV6-5 to TRBJ1-4; unclear D gene. The germline V and J ends were trimmed by 6 bases and 0 bases, with 5 bases remaining between them. This CDR3 spans 13 amino acids. The germline V gene encodes CDR1 MNHEY and CDR2 SVGAGI. This CDR3 reads CASRPATNEKLFF. The DNA of the CDR3 is TGTGCCAGCAGACCCGCAACTAATGAAAAACTGTTTTTT.

V usage is TRBV4-3 and J usage is TRBJ1-3, with 7 positions matching TRBD1. Germline lookup yields CDR1 LGHNA and CDR2 YSLEER. V trimming: 1 base; J trimming: 0 bases; junction bases outside the gene matches: 12. This CDR3 comprises 19 residues. The CDR3 DNA is TGCGCCAGCAGCCAAGGGACAGGCTACTCATTATACTCTGGAAACACCATATATTTT. Its protein product is CASSQGTGYSLYSGNTIYF.

The gene calls are TRBV15 and TRBJ2-7, with D perhaps matching TRBD2 (8 bases). V dropped 3 bases and J dropped 4 bases, with 19 bases sitting between them. Per the germline V gene, CDR1 is LNHNV and CDR2 is YYDKDF (reference sequence). The CDR3 sequence is 16 residues long. The CDR3 is CATSSGGDSGVYEQYF. In DNA form, the CDR3 reads TGTGCCACCAGCAGCGGGGGGGACAGTGGTGTGTACGAGCAGTACTTC. Using reference TRBV15 and TRBJ2-7 for the parts outside the CDR3, the full variable domain is DAMVIQNPRYQVTQFGKPVTLSCSQTLNHNVMYWYQQKSSQAPKLLFHYYDKDFNNEADTPDNFQSRRPNTSFCFLDIRSPGLGDTAMYLCATSSGGDSGVYEQYFGPGTRLTVT.

The chain recombines TRBV7-9 with TRBJ2-3; D is unresolved. Germline lookup yields CDR1 SEHNR and CDR2 FQNEAQ (reference sequence). CDR3 length equals 19 residues. V lost 0 bases and J lost 2, with 21 bases in between. In DNA form, the CDR3 reads TGTGCCAGCAGCTTAGCGTGGGCACAGCTTTCAACACTCACAGATACGCAGTATTTT. This gives the protein CASSLAWAQLSTLTDTQYF.

J is TRBJ2-4 and V is TRBV4-3; TRBD1 aligns across 8 bases. This CDR3 region has 15 residues. V lost 1 base to trimming and J lost 7 bases; unmatched junction nucleotides: 6. The germline CDR1 and CDR2 sequences are LGHNA and YSLEER. The CDR3 loop is CASSQGFAGGNIQYF. CDR3 DNA sequence: TGCGCCAGCAGCCAAGGGTTCGCAGGGGGCAACATTCAGTACTTC.

J is TRBJ2-7 and V is TRBV7-2, with a possible D match to TRBD1 (6 bases). This CDR3 has 16 amino acids. CDR1 is SGHTA and CDR2 is FQGNSA in the germline V gene. Between the trimmed V and J ends, which lost 2 bases and 4 bases, there was a span of 18 bases. The CDR3 loop reads CASSLLSSGAGYEQYF. The CDR3, as DNA: TGTGCCAGCAGCTTATTATCTTCAGGGGCCGGGTACGAGCAGTACTTC.

The rearrangement joins TRBV10-2 to TRBJ1-1; maybe TRBD1 (6 bases). The CDR3 loop spans 14 amino acids. V dropped 2 bases and J dropped 3 bases, with 10 bases sitting between them. Germline lookup yields CDR1 WSHSY and CDR2 SAAADI. The CDR3 spells CASSERGGYTEAFF. DNA of the CDR3: TGCGCCAGCAGTGAGAGGGGGGGGTACACTGAAGCTTTCTTT.

The genes are TRBV28 and TRBJ2-6; D gene ambiguous. The CDR3 extends over 14 amino acids. Trimming removed 5 bases at V and 0 bases at J, with 5 bases between. Looked up from germline, CDR1 is MDHEN and CDR2 is SYDVKM. In DNA, the CDR3 is TGTGCCAGCAGTACTATCTCTGGGGCCAACGTCCTGACTTTC. Translating gives CASSTISGANVLTF.

This clone turned up a few times. The gene calls are TRBV18 and TRBJ2-1, with TRBD1 identical over 7 bases. Trimming cost V 2 bases and J 4 bases; bases outside gene matches: 11. The germline V gene encodes CDR1 KGHSH and CDR2 LQKENI. This CDR3 region has 17 residues. The CDR3 loop reads CASSPSATGQLYNEQFF. The CDR3 nucleotides read TGTGCCAGCTCACCATCCGCTACGGGACAGCTATACAATGAGCAGTTCTTC.

This clone was picked up a small number of times. J is TRBJ2-5 and V is TRBV11-2, with 8 nucleotides matching TRBD2. Germline V gene data show CDR1 as SGHAT and CDR2 as FQNNGV. J gave up 1 base and V 5 bases, and 3 bases lay outside the gene matches. The CDR3 extends over 14 amino acids. The CDR3 sequence is CASSISGAQETQYF. The CDR3 DNA reads TGTGCCAGCAGCATTAGCGGGGCCCAAGAGACCCAGTACTTC.

V is TRBV5-8 and J is TRBJ2-1; D uncertain. The CDR3 has 15 residues. V was trimmed by 0 bases and J by 0 bases, leaving 7 bases between them. Germline V gene sequence: CDR1 SGHTS, CDR2 YDEGEE. Here the CDR3 reads CASSLDSSSYNEQFF. The CDR3 coding sequence is TGTGCCAGCAGCTTGGACTCAAGCTCCTACAATGAGCAGTTCTTC. Combining the CDR3 with reference TRBV5-8 and TRBJ2-1 gives the whole variable domain EAGVTQSPTHLIKTRGQQATLRCSPISGHTSVYWYQQALGLGLQFLLWYDEGEERNRGNFPPRFSGRQFPNYSSELNVNALELEDSALYLCASSLDSSSYNEQFFGPGTRLTVL.

The chain joins TRBV7-2 to TRBJ1-5; 9 nucleotides agree with TRBD1. Trimming removed 5 bases from V and 4 bases from J; junction bases left unmatched: 3. Germline V gene data show CDR1 as SGHTA and CDR2 as FQGNSA. The CDR3 loop spans 14 amino acids. The CDR3 is CASSRGTGNQPQHF. The CDR3 region has the DNA TGTGCCAGCAGCCGGGGGACAGGGAATCAGCCCCAGCATTTT. Full variable domain (missing parts from reference TRBV7-2 and TRBJ1-5): GAGVSQSPSNKVTEKGKDVELRCDPISGHTALYWYRQSLGQGLEFLIYFQGNSAPDKSGLPSDRFSAERTGGSVSTLTIQRTQQEDSAVYLCASSRGTGNQPQHFGDGTRLSIL.

The rearrangement links TRBV5-6 to TRBJ2-1; no definite D call. The CDR3 covers 15 residues. The germline V gene has CDR1 SGHDT and CDR2 YYEEEE. The ends were cut back, 2 bases at V and 3 bases at J, with 12 bases in the middle. The CDR3 sequence: CASSLGIESYNEQFF. The CDR3 nucleotides are TGTGCCAGCAGCTTAGGAATAGAAAGCTACAATGAGCAGTTCTTC.

This clone was detected once. This chain joins TRBV2 and TRBJ2-3; 11 bases fit TRBD1. Unmatched junction bases numbered 10, after V lost 4 bases and J lost 4 bases. The CDR3 is 17 residues long. In germline, CDR1 is SNHLY, CDR2 FYNNEI. The CDR3 DNA reads TGTGCCAGCAGTGGGAGAGGACAGGGGGCACTGGCAGATACGCAGTATTTT. It specifies CASSGRGQGALADTQYF.

The V and J genes are TRBV29-1 and TRBJ1-1, with 9 bases lining up with TRBD1. V lost 0 bases, J lost 11 bases, and 13 bases stayed unmatched. The germline V gene encodes CDR1 SQVTM and CDR2 ANQGSEA. The CDR3 is 15 residues long. This chain's CDR3 is CSVEEVYRGHLDAFF. In nucleotides, the CDR3 is TGCAGCGTTGAAGAGGTCTACAGGGGGCACCTTGATGCTTTCTTT.

V is TRBV6-1 and J is TRBJ2-3; D is undetermined. V shed 11 bases and J shed 0 bases, with 12 bases lying between them. This CDR3 has 13 amino acids. Germline V gives CDR1 MNHNS, CDR2 SASEGT. CDR3: CASQFGSTDTQYF. The CDR3 nucleotides are TGTGCCTCTCAGTTCGGGAGCACAGATACGCAGTATTTT.

The chain links TRBV4-1 to TRBJ1-4; D may be TRBD1 (5 bases). Between the trimmed V and J ends, which lost 2 bases and 0 bases, there was a span of 19 bases. Germline values: CDR1 MGHRA, CDR2 YSYEKL. This CDR3 spans 19 amino acids. CDR3 sequence (DNA): TGCGCCAGCAGCCAAACACCCGAAGTGGGGCCTGCAACTAATGAAAAACTGTTTTTT. This translates into CASSQTPEVGPATNEKLFF.

The chain employs TRBV29-1 and TRBJ2-7; D gene uncertain. V lost 1 base to trimming and J lost 2 bases, with 6 bases between them. Germline lookup yields CDR1 SQVTM and CDR2 ANQGSEA. The CDR3 covers 12 residues. The DNA of the CDR3 is TGCAGCGTTGAAGGGGCCCCCTACGAGCAGTACTTC. As protein: CSVEGAPYEQYF.

This clone was picked up a small number of times. The chain is built from TRBV7-2 and TRBJ1-6; no clear D gene. Looked up from germline, CDR1 is SGHTA and CDR2 is FQGNSA. The CDR3 loop spans 14 amino acids. With 4 bases removed from V and 10 bases from J, the gap between germline ends came to 14 bases. CDR3 sequence reads: CASSSLERSSPLHF. CDR3 bases: TGTGCCAGCAGCTCCTTGGAGAGATCCTCACCCCTCCACTTT.

The V and J genes are TRBV5-4 and TRBJ2-7; 13 bases agree with TRBD2. CDR1 is SGHNT, CDR2 YYREEE, per germline (reference sequence). The V gene end was trimmed by 4 bases and the J gene end by 4 bases; junction bases not matched to a gene: 5. The CDR3 covers 15 residues. This CDR3 is CASSAGTSGVYEQYF. CDR3 DNA sequence: TGTGCCAGCAGCGCGGGGACTAGCGGGGTATACGAGCAGTACTTC.

This chain uses TRBV5-1 with TRBJ2-7; no clear D gene. The germline V gene has CDR1 SGHRS and CDR2 YFSETQ. V lost 2 bases and J lost 2, with 11 bases in between. The CDR3 length is 14 residues. The CDR3 sequence: CASSLVDTAYEQYF. As DNA, the CDR3 is TGCGCCAGCAGCTTAGTAGACACCGCCTACGAGCAGTACTTC.

The gene calls are TRBV19 and TRBJ1-5, with 9 bases aligning to TRBD1. V was clipped by 5 bases and J by 1 base; unmatched bases: 9. Germline loops: CDR1 LNHDA, CDR2 SQIVND (reference sequence). The CDR3 runs to 17 residues. Here the CDR3 reads CASSSLQGAWSNQPQHF. Written as DNA, the CDR3 is TGTGCCAGTAGTTCCCTACAGGGGGCGTGGAGCAATCAGCCCCAGCATTTT.